The next 30 T cell receptor beta chains were all read from a single sample in a study of cytotoxic CD8 clonotypes in ibrutinib-treated CLL. Repertoires were generated with immunoSEQ multiplex PCR, while TCRdb's copy carries only in-frame clones and drops some. The sample has over 140,000 clones; 75% to 85% are singletons. The sample consisted of PBMCs, taken after 36 months of ibrutinib treatment. These receptors all come from a human donor with chronic lymphocytic leukemia.

This chain links TRBV27 with TRBJ2-1; 7 bases map to TRBD1. CDR1 and CDR2 (germline): MNHEY, SMNVEV (reference sequence). The CDR3 spans 16 residues. V dropped 5 bases and J dropped 3; count of bases not matched to a gene: 10. The CDR3 nucleotides read TGTGCCAGCAGTCTGACCGGGACAGCCGTCTACAATGAGCAGTTCTTC. Its translation is CASSLTGTAVYNEQFF.

In this sample, this clone turned up many times. The rearrangement links TRBV15 to TRBJ1-5; perhaps TRBD1 as D (6 bases). The CDR3 covers 15 residues. Trimming pared 0 bases from V and 7 bases from J, leaving 13 bases between. Germline-derived CDR1 and CDR2 are LNHNV and YYDKDF (reference sequence). Here the CDR3 DNA reads TGTGCCACCAGCAGAGATTTAGGGAGGGGGCAGCCCCAGCATTTT. It translates to CATSRDLGRGQPQHF.

The rearrangement uses TRBV29-1 and TRBJ2-7; D gene ambiguous. Between the trimmed V and J ends, which lost 6 bases and 0 bases, there was a span of 9 bases. CDR3 size: 12 residues. Germline lookup yields CDR1 SQVTM and CDR2 ANQGSEA. The CDR3, as DNA: TGCAGCGTCACAGTTAACTCCTACGAGCAGTACTTC. The encoded protein is CSVTVNSYEQYF.

The sample holds a few counts of this clone. The V call is TRBV19, the J call TRBJ2-1; 8 positions agree with TRBD1. From germline, CDR1 is LNHDA and CDR2 SQIVND (reference sequence). V shed 9 bases and J 7 bases; nucleotides not matched to a gene: 8. This CDR3 is 13 amino acids long. CDR3 in amino acids: CARTGTGTNEQFF. The DNA of the CDR3 is TGTGCCAGAACCGGGACAGGAACTAATGAGCAGTTCTTC.

The rearrangement uses TRBV7-2 and TRBJ2-1, with a tentative D call TRBD2 (5 bases). CDR1 is SGHTA and CDR2 is FQGNSA in the germline V gene. The ends were cut back, 1 base at V and 6 bases at J, with 16 bases in the middle. The CDR3 length is 16 residues. In nucleotides, the CDR3 is TGTGCCAGCAGCTTAGGAGAATTTGGACTTCTCAATGAGCAGTTCTTC. This codes for CASSLGEFGLLNEQFF.

This clone occurred once. The chain employs TRBV4-1 and TRBJ1-1; D is perhaps TRBD1 (5 bases). V lost 3 bases to trimming and J lost 1 base, with 9 bases between them. The germline CDR1 and CDR2 sequences are MGHRA and YSYEKL. The CDR3 sequence is 14 residues long. The CDR3 DNA reads as TGCGCCAGCAGCCATGGGACGGCGAACACTGAAGCTTTCTTT. Translated, it gives CASSHGTANTEAFF.

The genes are TRBV6-1 and TRBJ2-1, with TRBD2 as a possible D gene (6 bases). Germline lookup yields CDR1 MNHNS and CDR2 SASEGT. The CDR3 runs 15 residues. The V and J ends lost 7 bases and 0 bases respectively, with 13 bases between them. The CDR3 DNA reads TGTGCCAGCAACTCCGCGGGAAACTCCTACAATGAGCAGTTCTTC. Amino acid sequence: CASNSAGNSYNEQFF.

J is TRBJ1-1 and V is TRBV30; tentatively, D is TRBD1 (5 bases). This CDR3 is 14 amino acids long. Per the germline V gene, CDR1 is GTSNPN and CDR2 is SVGIG (reference sequence). CDR3 residues: CGTGTLNLNTEAFF. DNA for the CDR3: TGTGGGACCGGGACGTTGAATCTGAACACTGAAGCTTTCTTT.

This chain links TRBV18 with TRBJ2-5, with 7 bases aligning to TRBD2. J gave up 3 bases and V 4 bases, and 5 bases lay outside the gene matches. This CDR3 contains 14 residues. From germline, CDR1 is KGHSH and CDR2 LQKENI. The CDR3 DNA reads as TGTGCCAGCTCACAGACTAGCACGGAAGAGACCCAGTACTTC. This codes for CASSQTSTEETQYF.

This sequence joins TRBV6-6 and TRBJ1-4, with D tentatively TRBD1 (5 bases). V was trimmed by 6 bases and J by 8 bases, leaving 16 bases between them. Per germline, CDR1 MNHNY and CDR2 SVGAGI (reference sequence). This CDR3 contains 14 residues. The chain's CDR3 is CASRSLDEGEKLFF. The DNA of the CDR3 is TGTGCCAGCAGAAGTTTAGACGAGGGGGAAAAACTGTTTTTT.

V usage is TRBV14 and J usage is TRBJ1-2; D call uncertain. V lost 1 base to trimming and J lost 8 bases, with 11 bases between them. This CDR3 comprises 13 residues. From germline, CDR1 is SGHDN and CDR2 FVKESK. The chain's CDR3 is CASSQVSGGGYTF. CDR3 bases: TGTGCCAGCAGCCAAGTCTCGGGAGGAGGCTACACCTTC.

This chain connects TRBV5-1 to TRBJ2-3, with 10 bases identical to TRBD2. Germline values: CDR1 SGHRS, CDR2 YFSETQ. After removal of 4 bases from V and 7 bases from J, the junction contained 12 bases not matched to a gene. The CDR3 is made up of 16 amino acids. CDR3 in amino acids: CASSPPKAGGLYTQYF. CDR3 nucleotides: TGCGCCAGCAGCCCCCCGAAAGCGGGAGGGTTATATACGCAGTATTTT.

As for this clone: The same CDR3 can be traced to other DNA sequences in this sample. The chain has TRBV2 and TRBJ1-1; TRBD1 matches at 7 bases. CDR3 size: 13 residues. The V gene end was trimmed by 4 bases and the J gene end by 1 base; junction bases not matched to a gene: 0. The germline gives CDR1 SNHLY, CDR2 FYNNEI. The CDR3 nucleotides read TGTGCCAGCAGTGGACAGGGGAACACTGAAGCTTTCTTT. This gives the protein CASSGQGNTEAFF.

The chain joins TRBV7-9 to TRBJ1-5; D is uncertain. Deletions cut 1 base from V and 6 bases from J, with 10 bases between. Germline assignment: CDR1 SEHNR and CDR2 FQNEAQ (reference sequence). This CDR3 has 14 amino acids. The CDR3 DNA reads TGTGCCAGCAGCTTAGGAACCCTGCTTCAGCCCCAGCATTTT. Amino acids: CASSLGTLLQPQHF.

The chain couples TRBV29-1 to TRBJ2-1; 10 bases agree with TRBD2. The CDR3 is 12 residues long. V lost 8 bases, J lost 10 bases, and 8 bases stayed unmatched. CDR1 SQVTM and CDR2 ANQGSEA come from the germline V gene. For the CDR3, the DNA is TGCAGCACTCTAGCGGGAGATGGGGAGCAGTTCTTC. Residues: CSTLAGDGEQFF.

The V and J genes are TRBV6-5 and TRBJ1-2, with 7 bases that match TRBD1. V gave up 5 bases and J gave up 3 bases; unmatched junction bases: 6. This CDR3 region has 14 residues. The V gene's germline CDR1 is MNHEY and CDR2 SVGAGI. The CDR3 region is CASSRRQGDYGYTF. DNA of the CDR3: TGTGCCAGCAGTCGCCGACAGGGTGACTATGGCTACACCTTC.

The rearrangement links TRBV5-1 to TRBJ2-3; D is uncertain. Germline CDR1 SGHRS, CDR2 YFSETQ. The CDR3 is made up of 15 amino acids. V was cut by 0 bases and J by 2 bases, with 10 bases left in between. The CDR3 DNA sequence: TGCGCCAGCAGCTTGGGGAGCAGTCTCACAGATACGCAGTATTTT. It is translated as CASSLGSSLTDTQYF.

This clone was picked up a small number of times. This chain's CDR3 is CASSQGDGGGTDTQYF. CDR3 nucleotides: TGTGCCAGCAGCCAAGGTGACGGGGGCGGAACAGATACGCAGTATTTT. This sequence joins TRBV4-2 and TRBJ2-3; perhaps D is TRBD1 or TRBD2 (6 bases each). Germline assignment: CDR1 LGHNA and CDR2 YNFKEQ. The CDR3 has 16 amino acids. V lost 1 base, J lost 3 bases, and 14 bases lay in between.

This clone has just one count. The same CDR3 can be traced to other DNA sequences in this sample. The chain employs TRBV18 and TRBJ2-7; D is perhaps TRBD1 (5 bases). Per germline, CDR1 KGHSH and CDR2 LQKENI. This CDR3 has 12 residues. Trimming took off 3 bases at V and 3 bases at J, with 6 bases between the two ends. CDR3 loop: CASSPTDYEQYF. The DNA of the CDR3 is TGTGCCAGCTCACCGACAGACTACGAGCAGTACTTC.

The rearrangement joins TRBV4-1 to TRBJ1-5; weak D call: TRBD1 (5 bases). V lost 1 base and J lost 4, with 8 bases in between. The CDR3 totals 14 residues. Germline V gene lookup returns CDR1 MGHRA and CDR2 YSYEKL. The CDR3 reads CASSQGQGNQPQHF. As DNA, the CDR3 is TGCGCCAGCAGCCAAGGCCAGGGAAATCAGCCCCAGCATTTT.

This rearrangement joins TRBV15 to TRBJ2-2; no definite D call. The CDR3 is 16 residues long. Trimming pared 0 bases from V and 4 bases from J, leaving 12 bases between. The germline CDR1 and CDR2 sequences are LNHNV and YYDKDF (reference sequence). The CDR3 coding sequence is TGTGCCACCAGCAGAGATGTCCCAGCGCGCACCGGGGAGCTGTTTTTT. It translates to CATSRDVPARTGELFF.

The rearrangement joins TRBV11-2 to TRBJ1-2; D is perhaps TRBD1 (6 bases). V lost 6 bases, J lost 1 base, and 21 bases lay in between. There are 17 residues in the CDR3. CDR1 is SGHAT and CDR2 is FQNNGV in the germline V gene. The CDR3 nucleotides read TGTGCCAGCAGTCAATTTAAGGGACAAACCTATAACTATGGCTACACCTTC. Translation gives CASSQFKGQTYNYGYTF. The variable domain in full, completed from reference TRBV11-2 and TRBJ1-2, reads EAGVAQSPRYKIIEKRQSVAFWCNPISGHATLYWYQQILGQGPKLLIQFQNNGVVDDSQLPKDRFSAERLKGVDSTLKIQPAKLEDSAVYLCASSQFKGQTYNYGYTFGSGTRLTVV.

There are many counts of this clone. The rearrangement links TRBV28 to TRBJ1-1; D remains unclear. This CDR3 comprises 13 residues. CDR1 is MDHEN and CDR2 is SYDVKM in the germline V gene. Trimming shortened V by 8 bases and J by 0 bases, and 10 bases separated the two germline ends. CDR3 nucleotides: TGTGCCAGCCGGGTTGAAATGAACACTGAAGCTTTCTTT. This codes for CASRVEMNTEAFF. Full variable domain (remainder filled in from reference TRBV28 and TRBJ1-1): DVKVTQSSRYLVKRTGEKVFLECVQDMDHENMFWYRQDPGLGLRLIYFSYDVKMKEKGDIPEGYSVSREKKERFSLILESASTNQTSMYLCASRVEMNTEAFFGQGTRLTVV.

V and J are TRBV2 and TRBJ1-2, with D tentatively TRBD1 (6 bases). Deletions cut 10 bases from V and 4 bases from J, with 19 bases between. Germline V gene lookup returns CDR1 SNHLY and CDR2 FYNNEI. The CDR3 contains 14 residues. The CDR3 loop reads CATKKGQGSYGYTF. The CDR3 DNA follows: TGTGCCACCAAAAAGGGGCAGGGGTCCTATGGCTACACCTTC.

The chain employs TRBV7-2 and TRBJ2-5; D is unresolved. This CDR3 region has 15 residues. The germline V and J ends were trimmed by 1 base and 1 base, with 10 bases remaining between them. Germline V gene lookup returns CDR1 SGHTA and CDR2 FQGNSA. The CDR3 is CASSLGLQPQETQYF. CDR3 nucleotide sequence: TGTGCCAGCAGCTTAGGTCTGCAGCCCCAAGAGACCCAGTACTTC.

The V gene is TRBV18, the J gene TRBJ2-3, with 11 bases that match TRBD2. The germline CDR1 and CDR2 sequences are KGHSH and LQKENI. The CDR3 has 16 residues. Trimming took 1 base from V and 3 from J; bases not matched to a gene: 3. CDR3 DNA: TGTGCCAGCTCACCACAACTAGCGGGAGCAACAGATACGCAGTATTTT. Translated: CASSPQLAGATDTQYF.

The gene calls are TRBV6-5 and TRBJ2-1; TRBD2 matches at 8 bases. CDR1 MNHEY and CDR2 SVGAGI come from the germline V gene. CDR3 length: 13 residues. V trimming: 5 bases; J trimming: 6 bases; junction bases outside the gene matches: 3. The CDR3 protein is CASSRSGGNEQFF. The CDR3 DNA follows: TGTGCCAGCAGTCGCAGCGGGGGCAATGAGCAGTTCTTC.

V and J are TRBV30 and TRBJ1-2, with 7 bases that match TRBD1. V lost 3 bases to trimming and J lost 8 bases; unmatched junction nucleotides: 6. In germline, CDR1 is GTSNPN, CDR2 SVGIG (reference sequence). This CDR3 is 12 amino acids long. The CDR3 is CAWSSTGSGYTF. The CDR3 coding sequence is TGTGCCTGGAGCTCGACAGGGAGCGGCTACACCTTC.

The chain carries TRBV10-1 and TRBJ2-5, with 7 bases that match TRBD1. CDR3 length: 15 amino acids. Trimming at V came to 0 bases and at J to 0 bases, leaving 1 base not matched to a gene. Germline V gene sequence: CDR1 WNHNN, CDR2 SYGVQD (reference sequence). CDR3 region: CASSESGTDQETQYF. The DNA of the CDR3 is TGCGCCAGCAGTGAGTCAGGGACAGACCAAGAGACCCAGTACTTC.

The V call is TRBV4-1, the J call TRBJ1-5, with D perhaps TRBD1 (5 bases). Germline-derived CDR1 and CDR2 are MGHRA and YSYEKL. The CDR3 totals 15 residues. The V end was cut by 6 bases, the J end by 7 bases, with 19 bases between. CDR3 region: CASRKDPGEGQPQHF. The CDR3 DNA reads TGCGCCAGCAGAAAAGACCCTGGCGAGGGGCAGCCCCAGCATTTT.